The rows below give T cell receptor beta chains drawn from one sample of a study of blood T cell repertoires in COVID-19. Generated by immunoSEQ multiplex PCR, the TCRdb table keeps only in-frame clones and is missing some. The sample contains hundreds of thousands of clones, about 87% of which appear only once. The specimen was peripheral blood. Receptor source: a woman aged 45-65 years who had recovered from COVID-19. The CDR3 runs from the conserved cysteine through the conserved F or W. The order of the fields is clone size, D gene, J gene, V gene, CDR3 protein, CDR3 DNA. The D gene is left open where the match is weak. Size tells how often a clone was seen (once, few, many) or the class of an expanded clone, and some rows leave it out.

>NA|TRBD2|TRBJ2-5|TRBV28
CASSALLAGEETQYF
TGTGCCAGCAGTGCATTACTAGCGGGGGAAGAGACCCAGTACTTC
>once|TRBD2|TRBJ2-3|TRBV6-5
CASSSGGGRSDTQYF
TGTGCCAGCAGTTCTGGCGGGGGGCGAAGTGATACGCAGTATTTT
>NA|TRBD2|TRBJ2-5|TRBV10-3
CAIRESGSIETQYF
TGTGCCATCAGGGAAAGCGGGAGCATTGAGACCCAGTACTTC
>NA|TRBD1|TRBJ2-3|TRBV28
CASSLQGQGNTDTQYF
TGTGCCAGCAGTTTACAGGGACAGGGTAATACAGATACGCAGTATTTT
>NA|NA|TRBJ2-3|TRBV7-6
CASSLGTGGSTDTQYF
TGTGCCAGCAGCTTAGGTACAGGAGGGAGCACAGATACGCAGTATTTT
>few|NA|TRBJ2-7|TRBV5-4
CASSFRGGRYEQYF
TGTGCCAGCAGCTTCCGCGGGGGCCGCTACGAGCAGTACTTC
>NA|NA|TRBJ2-2|TRBV11-2
CASSLVGGLFTGELFF
TGTGCCAGCAGCTTAGTCGGGGGGCTCTTCACCGGGGAGCTGTTTTTT
>NA|NA|TRBJ1-5|TRBV6-1
CASSWTDTSNQPQHF
TGTGCCAGCAGCTGGACGGACACTAGCAATCAGCCCCAGCATTTT
>NA|TRBD1|TRBJ1-2|TRBV30
CAWNQQGAVGYTF
TGTGCCTGGAACCAGCAGGGGGCGGTTGGCTACACCTTC
>NA|NA|TRBJ1-2|TRBV3-1/TRBV3-2
CASSQADRNYGYTF
TGTGCCAGCAGCCAAGCCGACAGGAACTATGGCTACACCTTC
>NA|NA|TRBJ2-1|TRBV15
CATSRDLSGVSHEQFF
TGTGCCACCAGCAGAGATCTGTCGGGAGTTAGCCATGAGCAGTTCTTC
>NA|NA|TRBJ1-1|TRBV3-1/TRBV3-2
CASSQVGGTTEAFF
TGTGCCAGCAGCCAAGTCGGGGGTACCACTGAAGCTTTCTTT
>NA|TRBD1|TRBJ2-7|TRBV28
CASRGPGQGTYEQYF
TGTGCCAGCAGAGGGCCGGGACAGGGGACCTACGAGCAGTACTTC
>NA|NA|TRBJ2-7|TRBV5-1
CASSVSPGNSYEQYF
TGCGCCAGCAGCGTGAGCCCAGGGAACTCCTACGAGCAGTACTTC
>NA|NA|TRBJ1-1|TRBV7-2
CASSSKSGEGTEAFF
TGTGCCAGCAGCTCAAAATCAGGGGAGGGCACTGAAGCTTTCTTT
>NA|NA|TRBJ1-1|TRBV6-5
CASSEWTAEAFF
TGTGCCAGCAGCGAGTGGACAGCCGAAGCTTTCTTT
>NA|NA|TRBJ1-2|TRBV28
CASSDLQDSYYGYTF
TGTGCCAGCAGCGACTTACAGGACAGCTACTATGGCTACACCTTC
>NA|NA|TRBJ2-3|TRBV19
CASNGLNTDTQYF
TGTGCCAGTAATGGACTCAACACAGATACGCAGTATTTT
>once|TRBD1|TRBJ1-2|TRBV2
CASSRGTGNSGGYTF
TGTGCCAGCAGTAGAGGGACAGGGAATAGCGGCGGCTACACCTTC
>few|TRBD1|TRBJ1-1|TRBV7-9
CASSLAYRGNTEAFF
TGTGCCAGCAGCTTAGCCTACAGGGGAAACACTGAAGCTTTCTTT
>NA|TRBD1|TRBJ2-7|TRBV5-1
CASSLAGGRLSYEQYF
TGCGCCAGCAGCTTAGCAGGGGGCAGACTCTCCTACGAGCAGTACTTC
>NA|TRBD2|TRBJ2-4|TRBV28
CASSLGASGFKNIQYF
TGTGCCAGCAGTTTAGGGGCTAGCGGGTTCAAAAACATTCAGTACTTC
>NA|NA|TRBJ2-5|TRBV14
CASSQDWGRETQYF
TGTGCCAGCAGCCAAGATTGGGGGCGAGAGACCCAGTACTTC
>NA|TRBD1|TRBJ2-7|TRBV28
CAIRTGLYEQYF
TGTGCCATCCGGACAGGTCTATACGAGCAGTACTTC
>NA|TRBD1|TRBJ2-3|TRBV18
CASSPSSTGGGADTQYF
TGTGCCAGCTCACCCTCCTCGACAGGGGGAGGCGCAGATACGCAGTATTTT
>few|NA|TRBJ2-5|TRBV7-9
CASSSHQETQYF
TGTGCCAGCAGCTCTCACCAAGAGACCCAGTACTTC
>NA|TRBD1|TRBJ1-2|TRBV28
CASSLGQYGYTF
TGTGCCAGCAGTCTGGGACAGTATGGCTACACCTTC
>NA|NA|TRBJ2-1|TRBV7-2
CASSLEPQGYNEQFF
TGTGCCAGCAGCTTAGAGCCTCAGGGTTACAATGAGCAGTTCTTC
>few|TRBD1|TRBJ2-1|TRBV10-3
CAISEPGQPLTEQFF
TGTGCCATCAGTGAGCCGGGACAGCCTCTCACTGAGCAGTTCTTC
>NA|TRBD2|TRBJ2-5|TRBV2
CASGLAGGTGAETQYF
TGTGCCAGCGGCCTAGCGGGGGGTACCGGCGCAGAGACCCAGTACTTC